The clone carrying this T cell receptor (beta chain) was detected ten times or more. Sample time point: newly diagnosed GD, antithyroid drugs for less than 3 months. RNA isolated from PBMCs was used to make the TCR library. By American Thyroid Association guidelines, Graves' disease was diagnosed in the cohort. This CDR3 region has 19 residues. CDR1 is SEHNR and CDR2 is FQNEAQ in the germline V gene (reference sequence). The junction had 17 bases not matched to a gene; V was cut back by 0 bases and J by 6 bases. TCR beta libraries were built with iRepertoire HTBI primers and Arm-PCR of CDR3 regions. Via MiXCR, TCRdb re-called the multiplex PCR reads, giving one row per CDR3 protein. The sample lists under 250,000 distinct CDR3 sequences, around 20% occurring once. These data belong to a study of regulatory T cells in long-lasting Graves disease.

J is TRBJ2-1 and V is TRBV7-9, with 7 bases identical to TRBD2. This TCR was recovered from a female donor with Graves disease. The sample consisted of peripheral blood mononuclear cells (PBMCs), taken at new diagnosis, from a patient treated with antithyroid drugs. CDR3 sequence reads: CASSLARFERGSPGNEQFF. Written as DNA, the CDR3 is TGTGCCAGCAGCTTAGCGCGATTCGAGCGGGGCTCTCCAGGCAATGAGCAGTTCTTC.